One and the same sample provided the 16 T cell receptor beta chains below, sequenced in a study of cytomegalovirus exposure and HLA in healthy donors. PCR was performed using 60 Vbeta and 13 Jbeta primers. Assay: immunoSEQ multiplex PCR; the TCRdb copy retains only in-frame clones and omits some. The top ten clones hold around 4% of a sample with under 130,000 clones, about 59% of them seen once. Source material: PBMCs. These receptors originate from a man younger than 45 in good health and CMV-seropositive.

CDR3: CASRVGNEQFF. In nucleotides, the CDR3 is TGTGCCAGCCGAGTTGGCAATGAGCAGTTCTTC. The V gene is TRBV2, the J gene TRBJ2-1; no clear D gene. This CDR3 spans 11 amino acids. Germline V gene sequence: CDR1 SNHLY, CDR2 FYNNEI. V was cut by 8 bases and J by 6 bases, with 8 bases left in between. Full variable domain (missing parts from reference TRBV2 and TRBJ2-1): EPEVTQTPSHQVTQMGQEVILRCVPISNHLYFYWYRQILGQKVEFLVSFYNNEISEKSEIFDDQFSVERPDGSNFTLKIRSTKLEDSAMYFCASRVGNEQFFGPGTRLTVL.

This clone qualifies as medium-sized. V is TRBV6-5 and J is TRBJ1-2, with 7 bases matching TRBD1. The germline CDR1 and CDR2 sequences are MNHEY and SVGAGI. This CDR3 contains 15 residues. V lost 4 bases and J lost 1; bases outside the gene matches: 6. CDR3 in DNA: TGTGCCAGCAGTTCGCTATGGGACAGTAACTATGGCTACACCTTC. Amino acid sequence: CASSSLWDSNYGYTF.

The rearrangement uses TRBV7-9 and TRBJ1-2; possibly TRBD1 for D (5 bases). Germline V lookup: CDR1 SEHNR, CDR2 FQNEAQ (reference sequence). The V and J ends lost 5 bases and 3 bases respectively, with 7 bases between them. The length of the CDR3 is 12 residues. The CDR3 region has the DNA TGTGCCAGCAGCCCGGGGGACTATGGCTACACCTTC. Its protein is CASSPGDYGYTF. The complete variable domain, with remaining parts taken from reference TRBV7-9 and TRBJ1-2, reads DTGVSQNPRHKITKRGQNVTFRCDPISEHNRLYWYRQTLGQGPEFLTYFQNEAQLEKSRLLSDRFSAERPKGSFSTLEIQRTEQGDSAMYLCASSPGDYGYTFGSGTRLTVV.

The chain uses TRBV19 and TRBJ1-6, with TRBD1 as a possible D gene (5 bases). CDR1 is LNHDA, CDR2 SQIVND, per germline (reference sequence). Trimming removed 3 bases at V and 10 bases at J, with 13 bases between. This CDR3 is 14 amino acids long. CDR3 amino acids: CASSIGAVGSPLHF. CDR3 in DNA: TGTGCCAGTAGTATTGGGGCTGTCGGCTCACCCCTCCACTTT.

The chain uses TRBV4-1 and TRBJ1-3, with D perhaps matching TRBD1 (6 bases). Germline CDR1 is MGHRA and CDR2 is YSYEKL. V was clipped by 3 bases and J by 0 bases, with 12 bases between them. The CDR3 length is 16 residues. CDR3 nucleotide sequence: TGCGCCAGCAGCCACATCGGACAGCTCTCTGGAAACACCATATATTTT. It is translated as CASSHIGQLSGNTIYF.

This clone was detected once. The chain combines TRBV27 with TRBJ2-1; 7 bases map to TRBD1. This CDR3 comprises 15 residues. Germline CDR1 reads MNHEY; CDR2 reads SMNVEV (reference sequence). The J segment lost 5 bases and the V segment lost 3 bases, leaving 7 bases of the junction unmatched. CDR3 nucleotides: TGTGCCAGCAGTTTCATGGGGACAGTTGACAATGAGCAGTTCTTC. Amino acid sequence: CASSFMGTVDNEQFF.

The rearrangement joins TRBV1 to TRBJ2-3; the table assigns TRBD2, which was not confirmed against the DNA. TRBV1 is annotated as a pseudogene. The CDR3 has 14 residues. CDR3 nucleotides: TGCACCCCCCACGGGGACTGGATCCGCGATACGCAGTATTTT. Amino acid sequence: CTPHGDWIRDTQYF.

The gene calls are TRBV2 and TRBJ2-7, with a tentative D call TRBD2 (6 bases). This CDR3 comprises 14 residues. Between the trimmed V and J ends, which lost 9 bases and 5 bases, there was a span of 20 bases. Germline V CDR1 and CDR2: SNHLY, FYNNEI. CDR3: CASSGSGDGHEQYF. The CDR3, as DNA: TGTGCCAGTTCAGGTAGCGGTGACGGCCACGAGCAGTACTTC.

This sequence joins TRBV4-2 and TRBJ2-1, with D possibly matching TRBD1 (5 bases). The germline CDR1 and CDR2 sequences are LGHNA and YNFKEQ. V was cut by 0 bases and J by 0 bases, with 9 bases left in between. CDR3 length: 16 residues. The CDR3 protein is CASSQDSDSSYNEQFF. CDR3 sequence (DNA): TGTGCCAGCAGCCAAGACAGTGACAGCTCCTACAATGAGCAGTTCTTC.

The V and J genes are TRBV5-1 and TRBJ2-2, with D unclear. The germline V and J ends were trimmed by 3 bases and 4 bases, with 10 bases remaining between them. The CDR3 length is 14 residues. CDR1 is SGHRS and CDR2 is YFSETQ in the germline V gene. CDR3 in amino acids: CASSSLLGTGELFF. Written as DNA, the CDR3 is TGCGCCAGCAGCTCCCTTCTAGGCACCGGGGAGCTGTTTTTT. Filled out from reference TRBV5-1 and TRBJ2-2, the complete variable domain reads KAGVTQTPRYLIKTRGQQVTLSCSPISGHRSVSWYQQTPGQGLQFLFEYFSETQRNKGNFPGRFSGRQFSNSRSEMNVSTLELGDSALYLCASSSLLGTGELFFGEGSRLTVL.

V is TRBV7-9 and J is TRBJ1-2; 10 bases line up with TRBD1. This CDR3 has 15 residues. Trimming cost V 5 bases and J 0 bases; bases outside gene matches: 3. Germline V gene lookup returns CDR1 SEHNR and CDR2 FQNEAQ (reference sequence). CDR3 loop: CASSADRGANYGYTF. CDR3 nucleotides: TGTGCCAGCAGCGCGGACAGGGGGGCTAACTATGGCTACACCTTC.

This clone has only a few counts. This rearrangement joins TRBV2 to TRBJ2-7; D is ambiguous. The germline V gene has CDR1 SNHLY and CDR2 FYNNEI. The CDR3 covers 14 residues. V lost 4 bases to trimming and J lost 0 bases, with 10 bases between them. The CDR3 spells CASSVGRYSYEQYF. In DNA form, the CDR3 reads TGTGCCAGCAGTGTGGGCAGATACTCCTACGAGCAGTACTTC.

The V call is TRBV7-9, the J call TRBJ1-3; perhaps TRBD1 as D (6 bases). The CDR3 is 15 amino acids. Trimming left V 5 bases short and J 3 bases short, with 14 bases between. CDR1 SEHNR and CDR2 FQNEAQ come from the germline V gene (reference sequence). The CDR3 spells CASSDYPGDGNTIYF. CDR3 coding DNA: TGTGCCAGCAGCGACTACCCAGGGGATGGAAACACCATATATTTT.

Concerning this clone: An end of the junction differs from the germline gene, which may be a read error. This specimen includes other DNA sequences encoding the same CDR3. The gene calls are TRBV5-4 and TRBJ1-5; 7 bases are a match to TRBD1. Germline V gene data show CDR1 as SGHNT and CDR2 as YYREEE (reference sequence). The CDR3 is made up of 14 amino acids. The DNA for the CDR3 is TGTGCCAGCAGCGATACAGGGGCAAATCAGCCCCAACATTTT. This sequence encodes CASSDTGANQPQHF.

V and J are TRBV5-1 and TRBJ2-7; D possibly corresponds to TRBD2 (5 bases). The CDR3 spans 14 residues. Per germline, CDR1 SGHRS and CDR2 YFSETQ. V lost 4 bases, J lost 3 bases, and 14 bases lay in between. Here the CDR3 reads CASSLVFGVYEQYF. The CDR3 DNA is TGCGCCAGCAGCCTGGTGTTCGGGGTCTACGAGCAGTACTTC.

With respect to this clone: The limits of the CDR3 on the DNA are not certain, so only TCRdb's listed CDR3 is given. The V gene is TRBV11-3, the J gene TRBJ1-2. CDR1 and CDR2 from the germline V gene are SGHNT and YENEEA. The CDR3 has 11 residues if both end residues are counted. CDR3 in amino acids: CASSQFGEGTF.